What follows are 24 T cell receptor beta chains derived from one specimen sequenced in a study of OX40 agonist ivuxolimab in advanced cancers. Method: immunoSEQ multiplex PCR; TCRdb's copy keeps in-frame clones and lacks some. The sample shows 73,000 or so clones, around nine tenths of them seen only once. Here the sequenced sample was CD4+ or CD8+ T cells sorted from blood, taken in a trial of the OX40 agonist ivuxolimab. The receptor source for this set is an adult with an advanced solid tumor such as melanoma, head and neck, liver or kidney cancer.

The V gene is TRBV30, the J gene TRBJ2-3; D is uncertain. Germline lookup yields CDR1 GTSNPN and CDR2 SVGIG (reference sequence). V shed 0 bases and J shed 5 bases, with 6 bases lying between them. The CDR3 has 12 residues. CDR3: CAWSVGRDTQYF. CDR3 in DNA: TGTGCCTGGAGTGTGGGCAGAGATACGCAGTATTTT. The full variable domain, in which reference TRBV30 and TRBJ2-3 provide the parts outside the CDR3, is SQTIHQWPATLVQPVGSPLSLECTVEGTSNPNLYWYRQAAGRGLQLLFYSVGIGQISSEVPQNLSASRPQDRQFILSSKKLLLSDSGFYLCAWSVGRDTQYFGPGTRLTVL.

Only one count was recorded for this clone. The chain employs TRBV28 and TRBJ2-3; D not resolved. The germline V gene has CDR1 MDHEN and CDR2 SYDVKM. The ends were cut back, 5 bases at V and 4 bases at J, with 13 bases in the middle. The CDR3 extends over 14 amino acids. CDR3 DNA sequence: TGTGCCAGCAGTCTCGGGCGTTGGGCAGATACGCAGTATTTT. Encoded protein: CASSLGRWADTQYF.

This clone was counted a single time. J is TRBJ2-1 and V is TRBV4-1; 14 positions match TRBD2. CDR1 is MGHRA, CDR2 YSYEKL, per germline. V lost 0 bases and J lost 9; bases outside the gene matches: 4. The CDR3 runs to 16 residues. CDR3 sequence (DNA): TGCGCCAGCAGCCAAGAGGGTGGACTAGCGGGAGGTGAGCAGTTCTTC. It encodes CASSQEGGLAGGEQFF.

The gene calls are TRBV2 and TRBJ2-5, with D possibly being TRBD2 (5 bases). The CDR3 runs 13 residues. Germline V gene sequence: CDR1 SNHLY, CDR2 FYNNEI. V gave up 7 bases and J gave up 4 bases, with 13 bases separating them. The CDR3 DNA reads TGTGCCAGCACCGAGGACTCTACAGAGACCCAGTACTTC. Amino acids: CASTEDSTETQYF.

The chain combines TRBV7-3 with TRBJ2-2; the D is unclear. The CDR3 is 13 residues long. V gave up 4 bases and J gave up 6 bases, with 9 bases separating them. CDR1 and CDR2 from the germline V gene are SGHTA and FQGTGA. CDR3 in amino acids: CASSSGGAGELFF. The CDR3 nucleotides are TGTGCCAGCAGCTCCGGTGGGGCCGGGGAGCTGTTTTTT.

The sample holds a few counts of this clone. Additional DNA sequences in this sample encode the identical CDR3. The chain combines TRBV5-1 with TRBJ2-1; 13 bases map to TRBD2. J gave up 8 bases and V 4 bases, and 9 bases lay outside the gene matches. This CDR3 spans 16 amino acids. The V gene's germline CDR1 is SGHRS and CDR2 YFSETQ. CDR3 DNA: TGCGCCAGCAGCCTTACTAGCGGGGGGGCCGGGGATGAGCAGTTCTTC. Encoded protein: CASSLTSGGAGDEQFF.

This clone was observed a single time. The chain recombines TRBV2 with TRBJ2-7; 9 nucleotides line up with TRBD2. The CDR3 consists of 13 residues. The J segment lost 0 bases and the V segment lost 8 bases, leaving 2 bases of the junction unmatched. Germline CDR1 and CDR2: SNHLY and FYNNEI. The CDR3 DNA is TGTGCCAGCCGCGGGGGGGCCTCCTACGAGCAGTACTTC. It codes for CASRGGASYEQYF.

The chain recombines TRBV5-1 with TRBJ1-1; D remains ambiguous. The CDR3 runs to 14 residues. Germline V gives CDR1 SGHRS, CDR2 YFSETQ. V shed 0 bases and J shed 4 bases, with 10 bases lying between them. CDR3 region: CASSLGASLTEAFF. The CDR3 bases are TGCGCCAGCAGCTTGGGCGCCAGCCTCACTGAAGCTTTCTTT. Filled out from reference TRBV5-1 and TRBJ1-1, the complete variable domain reads KAGVTQTPRYLIKTRGQQVTLSCSPISGHRSVSWYQQTPGQGLQFLFEYFSETQRNKGNFPGRFSGRQFSNSRSEMNVSTLELGDSALYLCASSLGASLTEAFFGQGTRLTVV.

The V gene is TRBV19, the J gene TRBJ1-1; the D is unclear. V gave up 3 bases and J gave up 5 bases, with 13 bases separating them. This CDR3 is built from 14 residues. In germline, CDR1 is LNHDA, CDR2 SQIVND (reference sequence). The CDR3 DNA reads as TGTGCCAGTAGTATTACGGGAGCATGGACTGAAGCTTTCTTT. Its protein product is CASSITGAWTEAFF.

CDR3 sequence (DNA): TGTGCCAGTAGTATGTCCCTCCCGGGGGCAGATACGCAGTATTTT. Translated: CASSMSLPGADTQYF. The genes are TRBV19 and TRBJ2-3; D is possibly TRBD2 (6 bases). V was clipped by 3 bases and J by 4 bases, with 14 bases between them. The germline V gene has CDR1 LNHDA and CDR2 SQIVND (reference sequence). This CDR3 comprises 15 residues.

This sequence joins TRBV28 and TRBJ1-3; 8 bases fit TRBD1. Looked up from germline, CDR1 is MDHEN and CDR2 is SYDVKM. This CDR3 contains 11 residues. J lost 7 bases, V lost 8 bases, and 1 base had no gene match. DNA for the CDR3: TGTGCCAGCCAGGGGGCGAACACCATATATTTT. Amino acids: CASQGANTIYF.

The CDR3 nucleotides read TGTGCCAGCACCCCAGGGGAGGCCCGCTATGGCTACACCTTC. Protein product: CASTPGEARYGYTF. The V gene is TRBV5-4, the J gene TRBJ1-2, with D possibly matching TRBD1 (6 bases). Germline lookup yields CDR1 SGHNT and CDR2 YYREEE (reference sequence). Between the trimmed V and J ends, which lost 6 bases and 4 bases, there was a span of 16 bases. The CDR3 is 14 amino acids.

This clone was detected a few times. Other nucleotide sequences from this sample produce the same CDR3. In DNA, the CDR3 is TGTGCCAGCAGTGAAAGCTCTGGAAACACCATATATTTT. Protein sequence: CASSESSGNTIYF. V is TRBV2 and J is TRBJ1-3, with D uncertain. Germline values: CDR1 SNHLY, CDR2 FYNNEI. Trimming took 2 bases from V and 0 from J, leaving 2 bases between them. The CDR3 has 13 residues.

The chain is built from TRBV5-6 and TRBJ1-3; D is possibly TRBD1 (5 bases). Germline V CDR1 and CDR2: SGHDT, YYEEEE. Trimming shortened V by 3 bases and J by 4 bases, and 17 bases separated the two germline ends. This CDR3 spans 16 amino acids. In DNA, the CDR3 is TGTGCCAGCAGCTCGTCCCGGGACGGCAACGGAAACACCATATATTTT. It specifies CASSSSRDGNGNTIYF.

V is TRBV9 and J is TRBJ2-3; D is unresolved. V was pared by 4 bases and J by 1 base, with 10 bases between. The CDR3 is 14 amino acids. Germline lookup yields CDR1 SGDLS and CDR2 YYNGEE. The CDR3 sequence is CASSTSSGTDTQYF. CDR3 bases: TGTGCCAGCAGCACATCGAGCGGCACAGATACGCAGTATTTT.

The chain combines TRBV2 with TRBJ2-1; D call uncertain. Germline assignment: CDR1 SNHLY and CDR2 FYNNEI. Deletions cut 7 bases from V and 7 bases from J, with 14 bases between. The CDR3 covers 13 residues. CDR3 DNA sequence: TGTGCCAGCACCAAAGACTCCGGGAATGAGCAGTTCTTC. It yields the protein CASTKDSGNEQFF.

The J gene is TRBJ2-6, the V gene TRBV6-5; no firm D call. Germline values: CDR1 MNHEY, CDR2 SVGAGI. The V end was cut by 1 base, the J end by 0 bases, with 4 bases between. The CDR3 consists of 15 residues. The CDR3 sequence is CASSYLASGANVLTF. CDR3 bases: TGTGCCAGCAGTTACTTAGCCTCTGGGGCCAACGTCCTGACTTTC.

The chain is built from TRBV11-2 and TRBJ2-5, with D possibly matching TRBD2 (5 bases). The CDR3 totals 14 residues. The germline gives CDR1 SGHAT, CDR2 FQNNGV. V was trimmed by 1 base and J by 6 bases, leaving 12 bases between them. Here the CDR3 DNA reads TGTGCCAGCAGCTTAGTCAAGGGAGCGAAGACCCAGTACTTC. Its translation: CASSLVKGAKTQYF.

This sequence joins TRBV6-5 and TRBJ2-1; TRBD1 might be the D (5 bases). CDR1 and CDR2 (germline): MNHEY, SVGAGI. V was cut by 8 bases and J by 0 bases, with 14 bases left in between. This CDR3 has 15 amino acids. CDR3 sequence reads: CASVRSGASYNEQFF. The CDR3 nucleotides are TGTGCCAGCGTTCGGAGTGGGGCCTCCTACAATGAGCAGTTCTTC.

This chain connects TRBV10-3 to TRBJ1-4; 11 bases map to TRBD1. The junction had 12 bases not matched to a gene; V was cut back by 6 bases and J by 12 bases. The CDR3 consists of 15 residues. Germline CDR1 and CDR2: ENHRY and SYGVKD. The CDR3 DNA reads TGTGCCATCAGCCCCCGGGACAGGGGGGTTGGAGAACTGTTTTTT. It translates to CAISPRDRGVGELFF.

Concerning this clone itself: The junction departs from germline at one end; a sequencing error may be responsible. Distinct nucleotide sequences in the sample also encode this CDR3. The CDR3 is CASRASGGSYEQYF. CDR3 DNA sequence: TGTGCCAGCAGGGCTAGCGGGGGGTCCTACGAGCAGTATTTC. The genes are TRBV7-2 and TRBJ2-7; the match to TRBD2 covers 11 bases. The CDR3 has 14 amino acids. Germline assignment: CDR1 SGHTA and CDR2 FQGNSA.

The chain links TRBV6-6 to TRBJ1-3; D is undetermined. The CDR3 is 13 residues long. The V gene lost 9 bases and the J gene lost 0 bases, with 9 bases spanning the gap. Germline-derived CDR1 and CDR2 are MNHNY and SVGAGI (reference sequence). The CDR3 region is CASMQRSGNTIYF. Written as DNA, the CDR3 is TGTGCCAGTATGCAGCGCTCTGGAAACACCATATATTTT.

This clone showed up just once. The rearrangement uses TRBV10-2 and TRBJ2-3, with 16 bases identical to TRBD2. The CDR3 consists of 18 residues. Germline V gene data show CDR1 as WSHSY and CDR2 as SAAADI. Germline trimming cut 6 bases from V and 5 bases from J; bases unmatched to any gene: 11. The chain's CDR3 is CASRPGLAGGPGRDTQYF. The CDR3 DNA reads as TGCGCCAGCAGGCCGGGACTAGCGGGAGGGCCCGGTAGAGATACGCAGTATTTT.

The rearrangement uses TRBV5-4 and TRBJ2-7; 9 positions match TRBD1. The CDR3 is 15 residues long. Germline V gene lookup returns CDR1 SGHNT and CDR2 YYREEE (reference sequence). V shed 4 bases, J shed 5 bases, and the junction held 10 bases outside the gene matches. For the CDR3, the DNA is TGTGCCAGCAGCCCGGCTCCGGGACAGGGAAACGAGCAGTACTTC. Translation gives CASSPAPGQGNEQYF. Combining the CDR3 with reference TRBV5-4 and TRBJ2-7 gives the whole variable domain ETGVTQSPTHLIKTRGQQVTLRCSSQSGHNTVSWYQQALGQGPQFIFQYYREEENGRGNFPPRFSGLQFPNYSSELNVNALELDDSALYLCASSPAPGQGNEQYFGPGTRLTVT.